Listed below are T cell receptor beta chains from one sample, sequenced in a study of blood T cell repertoires in COVID-19. Sequencing was performed with immunoSEQ multiplex PCR; in TCRdb, only in-frame clones are kept and a portion is missing. This sample has about 260,000 clones; approximately 89% occur once, and the top ten carry about 9.4%. Sequencing was done on a sample of peripheral blood. The receptors here all came from a woman aged 70-85 years with COVID-19, enrolled during active disease. Both conserved end residues are part of each CDR3. A D gene is named only where the DNA matches it firmly. Size is stated for part of the rows, as once, few or many counts, or as a class when the clone is expanded.

size,J,V,D,DNA,CDR3
NA,TRBJ2-7,TRBV5-4,TRBD2,TGTGCCAGCAGCTTGGGGGGCCCTAGCGGGAGGTACTACGAGCAGTACTTC,CASSLGGPSGRYYEQYF
few,TRBJ1-6,TRBV30,NA,TGTGCCTGGAGCCTTCGGGGTAATTCACCCCTCCACTTT,CAWSLRGNSPLHF
NA,TRBJ2-3,TRBV24-1,TRBD1,TGTGCCACCAGTGCTTACAGGGGAACAGATACGCAGTATTTT,CATSAYRGTDTQYF
NA,TRBJ2-5,TRBV6-5,TRBD1,TGTGCCAGCAGATCAGGGGGCGCTTCACAAGAGACCCAGTACTTC,CASRSGGASQETQYF
NA,TRBJ2-2,TRBV9,TRBD2,TGTGCCAGCAGCCCTCGGGGGGAGGAAACCGGGGAGCTGTTTTTT,CASSPRGEETGELFF
NA,TRBJ1-2,TRBV19,NA,TGTGCCAGTAGTATTAATCCCAGAAACTATGGCTACACCTTC,CASSINPRNYGYTF
NA,TRBJ1-6,TRBV27,NA,TGTGCCAGCAGTTTTCAAGGGGGTGATTCACCCCTCCACTTT,CASSFQGGDSPLHF
NA,TRBJ2-7,TRBV27,TRBD1,TGTGCCAGCAGTTTGGCTCAGGGGGCTGCCGGGGAGCAGTACTTC,CASSLAQGAAGEQYF
NA,TRBJ1-3,TRBV6-5,NA,TGTGCCAGCATGCGGGAAAACACCATATATTTT,CASMRENTIYF
NA,TRBJ2-7,TRBV4-1,TRBD1,TGCGCCAGCAGCCCCACAGGGGGGCCCACCTACGAGCAGTACTTC,CASSPTGGPTYEQYF
NA,TRBJ2-3,TRBV19,TRBD2,TGTGCCAGTAGTCTAATCCGACTAGCGGGGAACGCAGATACGCAGTATTTT,CASSLIRLAGNADTQYF
NA,TRBJ2-7,TRBV7-9,TRBD1,TGTGCCAGGGGGGACAGGGTACTTCCCAAACCTCTTTACTACGAGCAGTACTTC,CARGDRVLPKPLYYEQYF
NA,TRBJ2-1,TRBV5-1,TRBD2,TGCGCCAGCAGCCCCTCCCTAGCGGCGAGCTCCTACAATGAGCAGTTCTTC,CASSPSLAASSYNEQFF
NA,TRBJ1-1,TRBV7-8,NA,TGTGCCAGCAGCTTAGGGCGGAGGAACACTGAAGCTTTCTTT,CASSLGRRNTEAFF
NA,TRBJ1-5,TRBV28,NA,TGTGCCAGCAGTCATGACAGCCCCAATCAGCCCCAGCATTTT,CASSHDSPNQPQHF
NA,TRBJ2-3,TRBV5-4,TRBD2,TGTGCCAGCAGCTTGGCTCGGGGGGGGACAGATACGCAGTATTTT,CASSLARGGTDTQYF
NA,TRBJ2-7,TRBV19,TRBD1,TGTGCCAGTAGTATACAGGACAGGGGGCTAACCGCCTACGAGCAGTACTTC,CASSIQDRGLTAYEQYF
NA,TRBJ2-3,TRBV19,TRBD2,TGTGCCAGTAGTATGGGGGGGACCGCAGATACGCAGTATTTT,CASSMGGTADTQYF
NA,TRBJ2-7,TRBV29-1,NA,TGCAGCGTTGGAGACAGACACTACGAGCAGTACTTC,CSVGDRHYEQYF
once,TRBJ2-1,TRBV2,TRBD2,TGTGCCAGCAGCCAAGCGGGAGGGGACCAAAAGCAGTTCTTC,CASSQAGGDQKQFF
once,TRBJ2-7,TRBV5-4,NA,TGTGCCAGCAGCCCTCCGGGACTGACAAGCTCCTACGAGCAGTACTTC,CASSPPGLTSSYEQYF
NA,TRBJ1-1,TRBV6-6,TRBD1,TGTGCCAGCAGTTCCTCACGACAGGGGAGATTGACTGAAGCTTTCTTT,CASSSSRQGRLTEAFF
NA,TRBJ1-1,TRBV11-3,NA,TGTGCCAGCAGCGGACAAGAGAACACTGAAGCTTTCTTT,CASSGQENTEAFF
NA,TRBJ2-1,TRBV5-1,TRBD2,TGCGCCAGCAGCATAATCGGGACTAGCGACTACAATGAGCAGTTCTTC,CASSIIGTSDYNEQFF
NA,TRBJ2-1,TRBV5-6,NA,TGTGCCAGCAGCACTACTAGCAATGAGCAGTTCTTC,CASSTTSNEQFF
NA,TRBJ1-2,TRBV9,TRBD1,TGTGCCAGCAGCGACAGGGGAGTGTTCGGAGGCTACACCTTC,CASSDRGVFGGYTF
NA,TRBJ2-5,TRBV24-1,NA,TGTGCCACCAGTGATCCGAGACAGCAAGAGACCCAGTACTTC,CATSDPRQQETQYF
NA,TRBJ1-2,TRBV5-6,NA,TGTGCCAGCAGCCGAGGGGGTCCCCCGGGTGGCTACACCTTC,CASSRGGPPGGYTF
NA,TRBJ1-1,TRBV6-1,TRBD1,TGTGCCAGCAGTGATCGGCAGGGGGACACTGAAGCTTTCTTT,CASSDRQGDTEAFF
NA,TRBJ2-1,TRBV10-3,TRBD2,TGTGCCATCAGTGACGGGCTAGCGGGCGGTAGGGATGAGCAGTTCTTC,CAISDGLAGGRDEQFF
NA,TRBJ2-1,TRBV7-2,TRBD2,TGTGCCAGCAGCTTAGAAATCGGCGGGAGGGCCCTTGAGCAGTTCTTC,CASSLEIGGRALEQFF
NA,TRBJ2-7,TRBV27,TRBD2,TGTGCCAGCAGTTCACTAGCGGGAGGCTACGAGCAGTACTTC,CASSSLAGGYEQYF
NA,TRBJ2-7,TRBV28,NA,TGTGCCAGCTCGGTCCCCTCCTATGAGCAGTACTTC,CASSVPSYEQYF
NA,TRBJ2-7,TRBV29-1,TRBD1,TGCAGCACCGGGACAGGGTCCTACGAGCAGTACTTC,CSTGTGSYEQYF
once,TRBJ2-5,TRBV11-2,TRBD2,TGTGCCAGCAGCCCTCTCTATGGGGGGGTGTTAAGGGAGACCCAGTACTTC,CASSPLYGGVLRETQYF
NA,TRBJ1-6,TRBV5-1,TRBD1,TGCGCCAGCAGTCGGACAGGGATATATTCACCCCTCCACTTT,CASSRTGIYSPLHF
NA,TRBJ2-1,TRBV24-1,TRBD2,TGTGCCACCAGTCCCGGACTAGTCTCCTACAATGAGCAGTTCTTC,CATSPGLVSYNEQFF
NA,TRBJ1-6,TRBV27,NA,TGTGCCAGCAGTTTATCAAAGCCCGGGGCAGGGGAATTTCCCCCCCTCCACTTT,CASSLSKPGAGEFPPLHF
NA,TRBJ1-2,TRBV6-5,NA,TGTGCCAGCAGCGTTACAGGGCGGCTTGGCTACACCTTC,CASSVTGRLGYTF
NA,TRBJ2-7,TRBV18,TRBD1,TGTGCCAGCTCACCGGGGACAGGGGAATCCTACGAGCAGTACTTC,CASSPGTGESYEQYF
NA,TRBJ1-6,TRBV2,TRBD1,TGTGCCAGCATCCGGGACAGGGGCGGCTCACCCCTCCACTTT,CASIRDRGGSPLHF
NA,TRBJ1-5,TRBV30,NA,TGTGCCTGGAGCACAAATGGGCAGGGTAATCAGCCCCAGCATTTT,CAWSTNGQGNQPQHF
NA,TRBJ1-1,TRBV30,NA,TGTGCCTCTGTGGTAGGGGCGCTTAAAACTGAAGCTTTCTTT,CASVVGALKTEAFF
NA,TRBJ2-7,TRBV5-1,TRBD1,TGCGCCAGCAGCTTGGTGGGGACAGGGGATAACGAGCAGTACTTC,CASSLVGTGDNEQYF
NA,TRBJ1-2,TRBV3-1/TRBV3-2,NA,TGTGCCAGCAGCCAAGAGGTCCCAGGGAAAGGCTACACCTTC,CASSQEVPGKGYTF
NA,TRBJ2-1,TRBV28,NA,TGTGCCAGCAGAGCGACAGGCATGAATGAGCAGTTCTTC,CASRATGMNEQFF
NA,TRBJ2-7,TRBV6-5,NA,TGTGCCAGCAGTTACGAGGGGGAAACCCCCTACGAGCAGTACTTC,CASSYEGETPYEQYF
NA,TRBJ2-2,TRBV4-2,NA,TGTGCCAGCAGCCAAGATCGGGGTGGGGTGCGCACCGGGGAGCTGTTTTTT,CASSQDRGGVRTGELFF
NA,TRBJ1-1,TRBV7-2,NA,TGTGCCAGCAGCCCCCCCGGGGCGGGAAAGACTGAAGCTTTCTTT,CASSPPGAGKTEAFF
NA,TRBJ2-7,TRBV19,NA,TGTGCCAGTAGTATCTGGGTACGGGAAACCTACGAGCAGTACTTC,CASSIWVRETYEQYF
few,TRBJ2-5,TRBV7-3,NA,TGTGCCAGCAGCTGGGCAGGGGGGCCTTCCTCGGCCCAGTACTTC,CASSWAGGPSSAQYF
NA,TRBJ2-7,TRBV6-6,NA,TGTGCCAGCAGTTACTCCAGGGGCCGCTACTACGAGCAGTACTTC,CASSYSRGRYYEQYF
NA,TRBJ1-4,TRBV4-3,TRBD1,TGCGCCAGCAGCCGTGGGACAGGGAAAGAAAAACTGTTTTTT,CASSRGTGKEKLFF
NA,TRBJ1-2,TRBV3-1/TRBV3-2,NA,TGTGCCAGCAGCCCCGACTATAACTATGGCTACACCTTC,CASSPDYNYGYTF
NA,TRBJ1-1,TRBV5-4,NA,TGTGCCAGCACCCCTCGGGGAATGAACACTGAAGCTTTCTTT,CASTPRGMNTEAFF
NA,TRBJ1-1,TRBV15,NA,TGTGCCACCAGCAGAGAAAAGAGGCCGGGGAACACTGAAGCTTTCTTT,CATSREKRPGNTEAFF
NA,TRBJ1-4,TRBV3-1/TRBV3-2,NA,TGTGCCAGCAGCCAAGTTAGGGGGTCCCCTGGGGGAAAACTGTTTTTT,CASSQVRGSPGGKLFF
NA,TRBJ2-1,TRBV2,TRBD1,TGTGCCAGCAGTGAAGGTAGGGGGCGCAAGCAGTTCTTC,CASSEGRGRKQFF
NA,TRBJ2-3,TRBV27,NA,TGTGCCAGCAGTCCGATTGGGACTCGCACAGATACGCAGTATTTT,CASSPIGTRTDTQYF
NA,TRBJ2-1,TRBV6-5,TRBD2,TGTGCCAGCAGTCGGGGGGAGGGCGAGCAGTTCTTC,CASSRGEGEQFF